Only one count was recorded for the clone carrying this T cell receptor beta chain. The CDR3 consists of 16 residues. V shed 4 bases and J 1 base; nucleotides not matched to a gene: 4. The germline CDR1 and CDR2 sequences are MGHRA and YSYEKL. The data are from a study of blood T cell repertoires in COVID-19. Whole-study context: Whether acute or convalescent, the COVID-19 samples came from the United States, Italy and Spain. T cells, B-cell-depleted T cells, or PBMCs provided the cDNA or gDNA that served as material.

The authors' processing: Reference gene primer amplification yielded estimated nucleated cell counts. The data were produced by immunoSEQ multiplex PCR, yet TCRdb's version contains in-frame clones alone and is incomplete. V and J calls and clone size are copied from that table; D and trimming were computed from the DNA. The table lists 75,000 to 100,000 clones, 65% to 85% of them singletons. The clonotype originates from a woman aged 80 or over with acute or convalescent COVID-19. Input material: peripheral blood. J is TRBJ1-3 and V is TRBV4-1; 10 bases are shared with TRBD1. DNA for the CDR3: TGCGCCAGCAGCCGGGGGGGACAGGGGTCTGGAAACACCATATATTTT. This codes for CASSRGGQGSGNTIYF.